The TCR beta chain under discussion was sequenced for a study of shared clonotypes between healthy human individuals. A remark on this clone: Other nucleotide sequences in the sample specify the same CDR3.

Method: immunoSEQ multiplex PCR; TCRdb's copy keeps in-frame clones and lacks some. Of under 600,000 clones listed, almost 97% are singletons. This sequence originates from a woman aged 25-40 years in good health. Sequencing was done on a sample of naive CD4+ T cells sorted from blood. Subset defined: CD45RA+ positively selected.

The CDR3 here is CASSLASGYTDTQYF. The CDR3 nucleotides are TGTGCCAGCAGCTTAGCCAGCGGCTATACAGATACGCAGTATTTT. The chain is built from TRBV13 and TRBJ2-3, with D perhaps matching TRBD2 (5 bases). The germline gives CDR1 PRHDT, CDR2 FYEKMQ (reference sequence). The V end lost 1 base, the J end lost 3 bases, and 11 bases lay between the germline ends. The CDR3 totals 15 residues.